These T cell receptor beta chains were read from a single sample in a study of identical twins. Each CDR3 protein is one row after TCRdb ran MiXCR on the 5' RACE reads. The repertoire holds some 500,000 distinct CDR3 sequences, with more than 9% as singletons. The data were also submitted as part of a second study, on yellow fever vaccine responses in identical twins.

Sequenced input: PBMCs. The receptors derive from a woman aged 18-35 years in good health. Each CDR3 is given without its conserved first and last residue. Fields, in order: V gene, CDR3 protein.

TRBV5-1,ASSLGDSQIQQY
TRBV29-1,SVPPRQGTQETQY
TRBV19,ASSRGREYEQY
TRBV28,ASSSTGERETQY
TRBV11-2,ASSFGLALDEQF
TRBV4-3,ASSQEYGHEQF
TRBV2,ASSQRVAWTEAF
TRBV14,ASSHAKPGGEDEQY
TRBV2,ASSEVSGRANVLT
TRBV5-1,ASSSYSGTGNTGELF
TRBV7-9,ASSSDRGLEAGELF
TRBV12-3/TRBV12-4,ASSLNRMNTEAF
TRBV4-2,ASSQVEVTEQY
TRBV12-3/TRBV12-4,ASSLVKGYNEQF
TRBV6-2/TRBV6-3,ASMKVHEQY
TRBV12-3/TRBV12-4,ASSSTTVSGELF
TRBV20-1,SAREATGGLWTQY
TRBV6-2/TRBV6-3,ASSGDVDTSRGYT
TRBV20-1,SAVSGGSGTQY
TRBV7-9,ASSPGTSGGNTGELF
TRBV7-7,ASRSPGQSYEQY
TRBV4-1,ASSQDPGLAGPTDTQY
TRBV29-1,SVTRDRGLQDTQY
TRBV5-1,ASSPTRGGNYEQY
TRBV7-9,ASSFAFPQETQY
TRBV11-2,ASTIAGRSYNEQF
TRBV12-3/TRBV12-4,ASTPGLIQPQH
TRBV20-1,SALKLDRDEQY
TRBV15,ATSRDSYGYT
TRBV7-2,ASSFASRKADTQY
TRBV24-1,ATTDRDSGNTGELF
TRBV4-1,ASSQAQTGFTTEAF
TRBV6-1,ASSRFITDTQY
TRBV5-1,ASSLRGEAYEQY
TRBV6-2/TRBV6-3,ASSYGTSSYNEQF
TRBV6-1,ASSEADTGELF
TRBV28,ASNEGFGSPLH
TRBV25-1,ASSDSRDRESPLH
TRBV2,ASRTSGGTGTGELF
TRBV7-3,ASSLGFSSSPLH
TRBV10-3,AIRPSQKTSRIGNEQF
TRBV27,ASSKLGLFLDTQY
TRBV28,ASSFKRGPEGQY
TRBV6-1,ASSEGAGVNYNEQF
TRBV11-2,ASSLEAGSLYEQY